This T cell receptor beta chain is from a study of vaccination and CD4 T cells after COVID-19. On the study more broadly: Samples taken post-COVID came a median 101 days after diagnosis, ranging from 35 to 161. Study-wide results and limits: Of the reactive clones in convalescent patients, a median about 86% showed up only post-vaccination.

The ends were cut back, 0 bases at V and 5 bases at J, with 7 bases in the middle. The CDR3 consists of 13 residues. Germline V gene data show CDR1 as LNHDA and CDR2 as SQIVND (reference sequence). The Oncomine TCR Beta short-read assay was applied to DNA of cultured CD4+ T cells. TCRdb recomputed calls from the PCR reads with MiXCR, one row per CDR3 protein. The sample lists roughly 16,000 distinct CDR3 sequences; around 52% were seen once. In its sample, this clonotype was seen a few times. Antigen specificity is unknown. The treatment is: approximately 10-day PBMC culture with coronavirus spike peptide pools or control peptides (ViraFEST assay). Following expansion of antigen-specific T cells with peptide pools, ViraFEST then sequenced TCRs. There were positive PCR dates ranging from March to December 2020, all predating US Alpha, Beta and Delta variants.

Source: CD4+ T cells from blood, cultured in vitro, taken before SARS-CoV-2 vaccination. V and J are TRBV19 and TRBJ2-5; D possibly corresponds to TRBD2 (5 bases). The origin of this receptor is a human donor who had recovered from COVID-19. The CDR3 DNA follows: TGTGCCAGTAGTATAGATCCGGGGGAGACCCAGTACTTC. This encodes CASSIDPGETQYF.